The 8 T cell receptor beta chains given below trace back to one sample, sequenced in a study of OX40 agonist ivuxolimab in advanced cancers. Using immunoSEQ multiplex PCR, the repertoire was profiled, and TCRdb retains in-frame clones only, with some absent. The sample includes 73,000 or so clones, approximately 92% of them seen just once. The source was CD4+ or CD8+ T cells sorted from blood, collected in a trial of the OX40 agonist ivuxolimab. These receptors all come from an adult with an advanced solid tumor such as melanoma, head and neck, liver or kidney cancer.

V gene TRBV7-8 combines with J gene TRBJ2-5; D is uncertain. CDR1 and CDR2 (germline): SGHVS, FQNEAQ. CDR3 length: 12 amino acids. The ends were cut back, 5 bases at V and 8 bases at J, with 12 bases in the middle. CDR3 nucleotides: TGTGCCAGCAGCCAGGACCCCCTAACCCAGTACTTC. Amino acid sequence: CASSQDPLTQYF.

V gene TRBV2 combines with J gene TRBJ2-1, with 8 bases lining up with TRBD2. Germline CDR1 reads SNHLY; CDR2 reads FYNNEI. The J segment lost 0 bases and the V segment lost 1 base, leaving 14 bases of the junction unmatched. The CDR3 runs to 20 residues. The CDR3 region has the DNA TGTGCCAGCAGTGAAGGAGAAGGGCTAGCGGCGGGGGGCTCCTACAATGAGCAGTTCTTC. Translation: CASSEGEGLAAGGSYNEQFF. Together with reference TRBV2 and TRBJ2-1, the CDR3 gives the full variable domain: EPEVTQTPSHQVTQMGQEVILRCVPISNHLYFYWYRQILGQKVEFLVSFYNNEISEKSEIFDDQFSVERPDGSNFTLKIRSTKLEDSAMYFCASSEGEGLAAGGSYNEQFFGPGTRLTVL.

This clone was detected only a few times. The chain employs TRBV4-1 and TRBJ2-7; D is unclear. From germline, CDR1 is MGHRA and CDR2 YSYEKL. The CDR3 runs to 14 residues. V lost 1 base, J lost 3 bases, and 10 bases lay in between. CDR3 sequence reads: CASSQVTRDYEQYF. The CDR3 region has the DNA TGCGCCAGCAGCCAAGTAACAAGAGACTACGAGCAGTACTTC.

This clone was found once. The chain carries TRBV6-1 and TRBJ2-4, with D possibly TRBD2 on 5 matching bases. The CDR3 consists of 15 residues. Trimming pared 1 base from V and 6 bases from J, leaving 13 bases between. Looked up from germline, CDR1 is MNHNS and CDR2 is SASEGT. This CDR3 is CASSEDPVGINIQYF. The CDR3 region has the DNA TGTGCCAGCAGTGAAGATCCAGTCGGGATAAACATTCAGTACTTC.

This clone was recorded once. The V and J genes are TRBV11-2 and TRBJ2-7, with D perhaps TRBD1 or TRBD2 (6 bases each). This CDR3 is 15 amino acids long. V lost 5 bases and J 5 bases, leaving 19 bases between the germline ends. Germline V lookup: CDR1 SGHAT, CDR2 FQNNGV. In nucleotides, the CDR3 is TGTGCCAGCAGCCCTTTCCTGGGGGGCTCGAACGAGCAGTACTTC. Encoded protein: CASSPFLGGSNEQYF. The complete variable domain, with remaining parts taken from reference TRBV11-2 and TRBJ2-7, reads EAGVAQSPRYKIIEKRQSVAFWCNPISGHATLYWYQQILGQGPKLLIQFQNNGVVDDSQLPKDRFSAERLKGVDSTLKIQPAKLEDSAVYLCASSPFLGGSNEQYFGPGTRLTVT.

V usage is TRBV7-6 and J usage is TRBJ1-1, with D possibly TRBD1 on 6 matching bases. CDR1 is SGHVS, CDR2 FNYEAQ, per germline. The CDR3 totals 15 residues. V was cut by 5 bases and J by 1 base, with 14 bases left in between. This chain's CDR3 is CASSLDRPTNTEAFF. The CDR3 DNA reads TGTGCCAGCAGCCTCGACAGGCCGACGAACACTGAAGCTTTCTTT.

This clone is a singleton in its sample. The V gene is TRBV6-5, the J gene TRBJ2-4; the D gene is possibly TRBD1 (5 bases). CDR1 and CDR2 (germline): MNHEY, SVGAGI. V lost 6 bases and J lost 7, with 13 bases in between. CDR3 size: 13 residues. The CDR3 region is CASRPSTENIQYF. CDR3 DNA sequence: TGTGCCAGCAGACCGTCGACAGAGAACATTCAGTACTTC.

This chain links TRBV6-1 with TRBJ1-1; D remains unclear. The V and J ends lost 8 bases and 8 bases respectively, with 12 bases between them. This CDR3 is 11 amino acids long. Germline V lookup: CDR1 MNHNS, CDR2 SASEGT. CDR3 protein: CASAGVIEAFF. CDR3 DNA: TGTGCCAGCGCCGGGGTTATAGAAGCTTTCTTT.